These T cell receptor beta chains were read from a single sample in a study of T-cell reconstitution after alpha-beta-depleted transplantation in children. One entry per CDR3 protein results from TCRdb running MiXCR on the PCR reads. The sample records roughly 670,000 distinct CDR3 sequences, over 10% being singletons. The material sequenced was PBMCs, taken before TCRalphabeta/CD19-depleted stem cell transplant. The receptors come from a girl aged 2 to 9 with congenital amegakaryocytic thrombocytopenia, due to receive a stem cell transplant. The CDR3 runs from the conserved cysteine through the conserved F or W.

v_gene	j_gene	CDR3aa
TRBV27	TRBJ2-1	CASSLNPPYNEQFF
TRBV28	TRBJ1-5	CASGLYQPQHF
TRBV5-1	TRBJ2-1	CASSLGTRGNYNEQFF
TRBV5-1	TRBJ2-1	CASSPDRQYNEQFF
TRBV4-1	TRBJ2-2	CASSPQFAPGRKGTGELFF
TRBV7-8	TRBJ2-5	CASSFSPRASGRRETQYF
TRBV29-1	TRBJ2-7	CSVDGWQGQYEQYF
TRBV20-1	TRBJ2-3	CSVPGLAKTDTQYF
TRBV3-1	TRBJ1-1	CASSPIRQMNTEAFF
TRBV24-1	TRBJ2-5	CATSGGLGVSQTQYF
TRBV2	TRBJ2-1	CARRWDGHNEQFF
TRBV3-1	TRBJ2-3	CASCPGPGQPSSTDTQYF
TRBV20-1	TRBJ2-7	CSARPTQGTAYEQYF
TRBV7-9	TRBJ2-7	CASSSSMGTSYEQYF
TRBV6-5	TRBJ2-2	CASRKKPGTANTGELFF
TRBV7-9	TRBJ2-1	CASSRYRQGGYNEQFF
TRBV7-9	TRBJ1-1	CASSSTGGEVRGTEAFF
TRBV3-1	TRBJ2-1	CASSLRVGALNEQFF
TRBV6-1	TRBJ2-7	CASTLQTDHYEQYF
TRBV11-2	TRBJ2-3	CASSLADSGMRTDTQYF
TRBV10-3	TRBJ2-7	CAISESTGYNEQYF
TRBV18	TRBJ1-1	CASSPGGNEAFF
TRBV23-1	TRBJ2-7	CASSQGTDIYEQYF
TRBV5-6	TRBJ2-2	CASSWGTAQFTGELFF
TRBV27	TRBJ2-1	CASSFGWGAGSYNEQFF
TRBV3-1	TRBJ2-5	CASSRAEQETQYF
TRBV6-6	TRBJ1-1	CASGRQGNTEAFF
TRBV12-3/TRBV12-4	TRBJ1-1	CASIPGGAGAEAFF
TRBV20-1	TRBJ2-2	CSARDYGDITGELFF